This TCR beta chain was identified in a study of cytomegalovirus exposure and HLA in healthy donors. Comments on this clone: The antigen is not known.

General study findings and limits: It was assumed in the presence/absence analyses that sequencing depth was roughly uniform across donors. High sensitivity and specificity were reportedly achieved when the classifier diagnosed cytomegalovirus status. About 87% or about 30% of the time was how often most TCR beta V segments were productive, according to an earlier analysis.

The PCR had 60 Vbeta and 13 Jbeta primers. Authors' data handling: Later, 65 million to 85 million unique TCR beta chains were counted in an analysis, and approximately 10 million of them were shared. Produced via immunoSEQ multiplex PCR; TCRdb's table is partial and in-frame only. V, J and clone size were drawn from that table, and D and trimming were deduced from the DNA. The sample includes about 170,000 clones, around 78% of them seen just once. The receptor's source is a woman aged 25 to 45 in good health and CMV-seropositive. Sample: PBMCs.

DNA of the CDR3: TGTGCCAGCAGCCTAGCAGGGGGCGCAGATGGCTACACCTTC. Its protein product is CASSLAGGADGYTF. This chain connects TRBV5-6 to TRBJ1-2; 8 positions agree with TRBD1. Germline values: CDR1 SGHDT, CDR2 YYEEEE. J lost 6 bases, V lost 4 bases, and 8 bases had no gene match. This CDR3 contains 14 residues.